This section outlines one T cell receptor beta chain sequence together with its context. As yet, its antigen is unknown. This entry belongs to a study of CD8+ T cells in alopecia areata. Study summary: Once tofacitinib had been taken for 6 to 18 months, 6 months off drug followed.

The study's findings and limits: Scalp lesions, especially in alopecia totalis/universalis, had higher clonality than normal scalp. Clonality in the scalp and expanded CD8+ clones ranked among the top 100 were significantly decreased by tofacitinib.

Stated treatment: oral pan-JAK inhibitor, 5-10 mg twice daily. The investigators collected lesional scalp punch biopsies and peripheral blood from alopecia areata patients. RNA, once extracted, was reverse transcribed into cDNA for use as the sequencing template. The assay was immunoSEQ multiplex PCR, and TCRdb's table has in-frame clones only and misses some. The table lists 150,000 to 250,000 clones, roughly 60% of them singletons. The J segment lost 9 bases and the V segment lost 2 bases, leaving 12 bases of the junction unmatched. Germline lookup yields CDR1 MNHEY and CDR2 SVGAGI. This CDR3 spans 15 amino acids.

The chain recombines TRBV6-5 with TRBJ1-2; 7 nucleotides align to TRBD1. The receptor was isolated from a human donor with alopecia areata. The sequencing here drew on CD4+ T cells sorted from blood, taken at week 24, from a patient treated with tofacitinib. CDR3 loop: CASSYTPGKGASYTF. The CDR3, as DNA: TGTGCCAGCAGTTACACCCCCGGTAAGGGGGCTAGCTACACCTTC.